These T cell receptor beta chains were read from a single sample in a study of T-cell reconstitution after alpha-beta-depleted transplantation in children. A single record per CDR3 protein comes from TCRdb applying MiXCR to the PCR reads. Of hundreds of thousands of distinct CDR3 sequences in the sample, 15% to 20% were seen once. Material: PBMCs, mostly from graft donor cells, obtained 360 days after TCRalphabeta/CD19-depleted stem cell transplant. The receptor set was obtained from a male patient under 10 years old who had a stem cell transplant for acute lymphoblastic leukemia, so the T cells may come from the graft donor. The CDR3 runs from the conserved cysteine through the conserved F or W. A D gene is named only where the DNA matches it firmly. Size is omitted from some rows. Given values are once, few, many or a class for expanded clones.

j_gene,v_gene,abundance,d_gene,CDR3aa,CDR3nt
TRBJ2-4,TRBV4-2,few,.,CASSQGRPTKNIQYF,TGTGCCAGCAGCCAAGGGAGGCCCACCAAAAACATTCAGTACTTC
TRBJ1-1,TRBV7-8,few,.,CASSTFDSSRAFF,TGTGCCAGCAGCACCTTTGACAGTTCGCGAGCTTTCTTT
TRBJ1-6,TRBV7-2,few,TRBD1,CASSRQGYYNSPLHF,TGTGCCAGCAGCCGACAGGGATACTATAATTCACCCCTCCACTTT
TRBJ2-4,TRBV29-1,many,TRBD1,CSGVAGGENIQYF,TGCAGCGGTGTAGCAGGGGGCGAAAACATTCAGTACTTC
TRBJ2-7,TRBV7-9,.,.,CASSFSTYWGEQYF,TGTGCCAGCAGCTTCTCGACCTACTGGGGGGAGCAGTACTTC
TRBJ2-7,TRBV9,many,.,CASSVEGTETYEQYF,TGTGCCAGCAGCGTAGAGGGGACGGAGACCTACGAGCAGTACTTC
TRBJ2-1,TRBV5-1,.,.,CASSLVGTEQFF,TGCGCCAGCAGCTTGGTGGGGACTGAGCAGTTCTTC
TRBJ2-7,TRBV28,.,TRBD2,CASSLGTSGIIGEQYF,TGTGCCAGCAGTTTGGGGACTAGCGGGATAATAGGCGAGCAGTACTTC
TRBJ2-4,TRBV20-1,few,.,CSANRDAKNIQYF,TGCAGTGCCAACAGGGATGCCAAAAACATTCAGTACTTC
TRBJ2-7,TRBV27,.,TRBD2,CASRMGGRQIYEQYF,TGTGCCAGCAGGATGGGGGGGAGGCAGATTTACGAGCAGTACTTC
TRBJ2-1,TRBV2,.,TRBD2,CASSGTSGAYNEQFF,TGTGCCAGCAGTGGGACTAGCGGAGCCTACAATGAGCAGTTCTTC
TRBJ2-1,TRBV6-5,many,TRBD2,CASSGRGEQFF,TGTGCCAGCAGTGGGAGGGGTGAGCAGTTCTTC
TRBJ2-4,TRBV29-1,many,.,CSVGGPRGTKNIQYF,TGCAGCGTTGGGGGACCCCGAGGCACCAAAAACATTCAGTACTTC
TRBJ2-7,TRBV19,.,.,CARRELVGSEQYF,TGTGCCCGCAGGGAATTGGTTGGGAGCGAGCAGTACTTC
TRBJ1-2,TRBV29-1,.,.,CSVVDRGYTF,TGCAGCGTTGTCGACAGGGGCTACACCTTC
TRBJ2-1,TRBV6-1,few,.,CASTLGDGVYNEQFF,TGTGCCAGCACCTTGGGGGATGGGGTATACAATGAGCAGTTCTTC
TRBJ2-7,TRBV6-5,few,.,CASSKERILSYEQYF,TGTGCCAGCAGTAAAGAGCGGATTCTCTCCTACGAGCAGTACTTC
TRBJ2-5,TRBV5-6,many,.,CASSLAGRIQETQYF,TGTGCCAGCAGCTTGGCAGGGCGGATACAAGAGACCCAGTACTTC
TRBJ2-4,TRBV12-3/TRBV12-4,few,.,CASSYSGTHVPKNIQYF,TGTGCCAGCAGTTACTCCGGGACTCATGTGCCGAAAAACATTCAGTACTTC
TRBJ1-1,TRBV4-2,.,.,CASSQDTGRAFF,TGTGCCAGCAGCCAAGATACAGGGAGGGCTTTCTTT
TRBJ2-5,TRBV7-9,.,TRBD1,CASSLNPRGTVGKTQYF,TGTGCCAGCAGCTTAAACCCGCGAGGGACAGTCGGGAAGACCCAGTACTTC
TRBJ2-7,TRBV4-3,.,TRBD2,CASSQEGPSGSGLRQYF,TGCGCCAGCAGCCAAGAGGGTCCTAGCGGGAGCGGACTACGCCAGTACTTC
TRBJ2-1,TRBV28,few,.,CASSSSSGQFF,TGTGCCAGCAGTTCAAGTAGCGGGCAGTTCTTC
TRBJ2-3,TRBV11-2,few,TRBD2,CASSPRGVRASGRSDTQYF,TGTGCCAGCAGCCCCCGGGGGGTGCGGGCTAGCGGGAGGTCAGATACGCAGTATTTT
TRBJ2-1,TRBV30,.,.,CAWNPRNGWFNEQFF,TGTGCCTGGAACCCCCGGAACGGCTGGTTCAATGAGCAGTTCTTC
TRBJ2-2,TRBV18,.,.,CASSPLSAGELFF,TGTGCCAGCTCCCCTCTGAGCGCCGGGGAGCTGTTTTTT
TRBJ2-4,TRBV10-2,many,.,CASSVGPRGDIQYF,TGCGCCAGCAGTGTGGGCCCAAGGGGGGACATTCAGTACTTC
TRBJ2-4,TRBV21-1,many,.,CASSILGAENIQYF,TGTGCCAGCAGCATACTTGGGGCAGAAAACATTCAGTACTTC
TRBJ2-1,TRBV12-5,.,.,CASGLMPPGDRGDEQFF,TGTGCTAGTGGTTTGATGCCTCCCGGGGACCGCGGCGATGAGCAGTTCTTC
TRBJ1-4,TRBV15,few,.,CATSRDQGVGEKLFF,TGTGCCACCAGCAGAGATCAAGGGGTTGGGGAAAAACTGTTTTTT
TRBJ2-7,TRBV7-2,.,TRBD2,CASSLRSGRSYYEQYF,TGTGCCAGCAGCCTCAGGAGCGGGAGGTCATACTACGAGCAGTACTTC
TRBJ1-2,TRBV11-1,.,.,CASSFLIGQLLDGYTF,TGTGCCAGCAGCTTCTTAATAGGACAGCTCCTAGATGGCTACACCTTC
TRBJ2-7,TRBV20-1,many,.,CSASRVGRGYYEQYF,TGCAGTGCCTCAAGAGTAGGGAGAGGATATTACGAGCAGTACTTC
TRBJ2-7,TRBV5-1,many,TRBD1,CASSLTGYEQYF,TGTGCCAGCAGCCTGACAGGGTATGAGCAGTACTTC
TRBJ1-6,TRBV19,.,.,CASKMGRGNSPLHF,TGTGCCAGTAAGATGGGTAGAGGGAATTCACCCCTCCACTTT
TRBJ1-1,TRBV20-1,few,TRBD1,CSAIGQGATYWNTEAFF,TGCAGTGCTATCGGACAGGGGGCAACGTATTGGAACACTGAAGCTTTCTTT
TRBJ1-4,TRBV4-1,.,.,CASSPRESGEKVFF,TGCGCCAGCAGTCCAAGGGAGAGTGGTGAAAAAGTGTTTTTT
TRBJ2-5,TRBV27,.,TRBD2,CASSPRVAGWETQYF,TGTGCCAGCAGCCCTCGAGTAGCGGGATGGGAGACCCAGTACTTC
TRBJ2-7,TRBV29-1,.,.,CSVGGQGAYEQYF,TGCAGCGTTGGCGGTCAGGGCGCCTACGAGCAGTACTTC
TRBJ2-2,TRBV12-3/TRBV12-4,few,.,CASRREPTGELFF,TGTGCCAGCAGACGGGAGCCCACCGGGGAGCTGTTTTTT
TRBJ2-6,TRBV12-3/TRBV12-4,few,TRBD1,CASSLVDRGLGANVLTF,TGTGCCAGCAGTTTGGTGGACAGGGGGCTTGGGGCCAACGTCCTGACTTTC
TRBJ2-6,TRBV3-1,.,TRBD2,CATSKAPGTSGSGANVLTF,TGTGCCACCAGCAAAGCGCCCGGGACTAGCGGCTCTGGGGCCAACGTCCTGACTTTC
TRBJ2-1,TRBV2,few,TRBD2,CASSDSLAVSYNEQFF,TGTGCCAGCAGTGACTCACTAGCGGTCTCCTACAATGAGCAGTTCTTC
TRBJ2-7,TRBV12-3/TRBV12-4,many,.,CASSLAGGEQYF,TGTGCCAGCAGTTTAGCGGGAGGCGAGCAGTACTTC
TRBJ1-1,TRBV9,few,TRBD1,CASSAPPTGSAEAFF,TGTGCCAGCAGCGCCCCCCCGACAGGGTCGGCTGAAGCTTTCTTT
TRBJ1-5,TRBV2,few,TRBD1,CASRETGHSNQPQHF,TGTGCCAGCAGAGAGACAGGGCATAGCAATCAGCCCCAGCATTTT
TRBJ1-1,TRBV6-5,.,.,CASSTQGWVEAFF,TGTGCCAGCAGTACTCAGGGTTGGGTTGAAGCTTTCTTT
TRBJ1-1,TRBV20-1,many,.,CSARVQGGGTEAFF,TGCAGTGCTAGAGTGCAGGGAGGTGGTACTGAAGCTTTCTTT
TRBJ2-1,TRBV29-1,.,.,CSVESTLQGFGQFF,TGCAGCGTTGAATCAACCTTACAGGGATTCGGGCAGTTCTTC
TRBJ2-7,TRBV25-1,.,TRBD2,CASSSGGPSYEQYF,TGTGCCAGCTCCTCGGGGGGGCCCTCCTACGAGCAGTACTTC
TRBJ2-1,TRBV5-8,.,TRBD2,CASSLWDYYNEQFF,TGTGCCAGCAGCTTGTGGGACTACTACAATGAGCAGTTCTTC
TRBJ2-1,TRBV4-3,few,TRBD2,CASSQALAGAHEQFF,TGCGCCAGCAGCCAAGCACTAGCGGGAGCACATGAGCAGTTCTTC
TRBJ2-3,TRBV7-3,.,.,CASSQGGNTDTQYF,TGTGCCAGCAGCCAGGGGGGGAACACAGATACGCAGTATTTT
TRBJ1-1,TRBV5-1,many,.,CAPFPGRVDTEAFF,TGCGCCCCGTTCCCGGGGAGGGTGGACACTGAAGCTTTCTTT
TRBJ2-5,TRBV5-1,.,.,CASSATRETQYF,TGCGCCAGCAGCGCTACAAGGGAGACCCAGTACTTC
TRBJ1-1,TRBV14,many,.,CASSQDEGVSSEAFF,TGTGCCAGCAGCCAAGATGAGGGGGTTTCGAGTGAAGCTTTCTTT
TRBJ1-1,TRBV7-9,.,.,CASSYYSYLNTEAFF,TGTGCCAGCAGCTATTACAGTTACCTAAACACTGAAGCTTTCTTT
TRBJ2-7,TRBV6-2/TRBV6-3,.,TRBD1,CASSHGQGSYEQYF,TGTGCCAGCAGTCATGGACAGGGCTCCTACGAGCAGTACTTC
TRBJ2-5,TRBV9,few,.,CASSVRQQETQYF,TGTGCCAGCAGCGTCCGACAGCAAGAGACCCAGTACTTC
TRBJ2-1,TRBV27,few,.,CASSFPSSEQFF,TGTGCCAGCAGTTTCCCTAGCAGCGAGCAGTTCTTC